What follows are 2 T cell receptor beta chains derived from one specimen sequenced in a study of blood T cell repertoires in COVID-19. This table comes from immunoSEQ multiplex PCR, and its TCRdb copy is limited to in-frame clones, with some not included. This sample carries around 380,000 clones, approximately 89% of them seen once, and the ten largest clones take 1.3%. Sequenced material: PBMCs or T cells enriched from blood (not recorded which). These receptors originate from a man aged 25 to 40 who had recovered from COVID-19.

This sequence joins TRBV30 and TRBJ2-7; 7 bases are shared with TRBD1. Per the germline V gene, CDR1 is GTSNPN and CDR2 is SVGIG (reference sequence). V trimming: 2 bases; J trimming: 5 bases; junction bases outside the gene matches: 9. The CDR3 runs to 14 residues. CDR3 nucleotides: TGTGCCTGGAGTCATTCGTACAGGGGCGACGAGCAGTACTTC. It specifies CAWSHSYRGDEQYF.

The V call is TRBV27, the J call TRBJ2-1; D remains ambiguous. Germline V gene sequence: CDR1 MNHEY, CDR2 SMNVEV (reference sequence). Trimming cost V 5 bases and J 6 bases, with 8 bases left between them. The CDR3 consists of 12 residues. DNA for the CDR3: TGTGCCAGCAGTCACACCCCCAATGAGCAGTTCTTC. This sequence encodes CASSHTPNEQFF.